This TCR beta chain was sequenced for a study of T cell responses to AZD1222 COVID-19 vaccine. The CDR3 loop spans 13 amino acids. Germline V CDR1 and CDR2: MNHEY, SMNVEV (reference sequence). Losses at the gene ends were 8 bases for V and 4 bases for J; bases not matched to a gene: 6. Some clones are missing from TCRdb's copy, which holds only in-frame ones; the method was immunoSEQ multiplex PCR. The table lists 95,000 to 150,000 clones, 85% to 90% of them singletons. J is TRBJ1-2 and V is TRBV27; 8 bases match TRBD1. This specimen was peripheral blood, taken on day 0 of AZD1222 vaccination. This clonotype was obtained from an adult in good health. CDR3 region: CASCRTGTYGYTF. CDR3 nucleotide sequence: TGTGCCAGCTGCCGGACAGGGACCTATGGCTACACCTTC.